The T cell receptor beta chain described here comes from a study of spatial heterogeneity in lung cancer. TCRdb called the 5' RACE reads again in MiXCR, with one record for every CDR3 protein. The sample shows around 89,000 distinct CDR3 sequences, more than 10% of them seen only once. The CDR3 covers 14 residues. Germline V lookup: CDR1 SGHKS, CDR2 YYEKEE (reference sequence). With 1 base removed from V and 6 bases from J, the gap between germline ends came to 11 bases. The time point denotes: sample taken at primary tumor resection. The material sequenced was PBMCs, taken at surgery. This rearrangement joins TRBV5-5 to TRBJ2-1; D uncertain. The origin of this receptor is a male donor with early-stage non-small cell lung cancer. In DNA form, the CDR3 reads TGTGCCAGCAGCTTGTTCGGTAGCTTCAATGAGCAGTTCTTC. This sequence encodes CASSLFGSFNEQFF.